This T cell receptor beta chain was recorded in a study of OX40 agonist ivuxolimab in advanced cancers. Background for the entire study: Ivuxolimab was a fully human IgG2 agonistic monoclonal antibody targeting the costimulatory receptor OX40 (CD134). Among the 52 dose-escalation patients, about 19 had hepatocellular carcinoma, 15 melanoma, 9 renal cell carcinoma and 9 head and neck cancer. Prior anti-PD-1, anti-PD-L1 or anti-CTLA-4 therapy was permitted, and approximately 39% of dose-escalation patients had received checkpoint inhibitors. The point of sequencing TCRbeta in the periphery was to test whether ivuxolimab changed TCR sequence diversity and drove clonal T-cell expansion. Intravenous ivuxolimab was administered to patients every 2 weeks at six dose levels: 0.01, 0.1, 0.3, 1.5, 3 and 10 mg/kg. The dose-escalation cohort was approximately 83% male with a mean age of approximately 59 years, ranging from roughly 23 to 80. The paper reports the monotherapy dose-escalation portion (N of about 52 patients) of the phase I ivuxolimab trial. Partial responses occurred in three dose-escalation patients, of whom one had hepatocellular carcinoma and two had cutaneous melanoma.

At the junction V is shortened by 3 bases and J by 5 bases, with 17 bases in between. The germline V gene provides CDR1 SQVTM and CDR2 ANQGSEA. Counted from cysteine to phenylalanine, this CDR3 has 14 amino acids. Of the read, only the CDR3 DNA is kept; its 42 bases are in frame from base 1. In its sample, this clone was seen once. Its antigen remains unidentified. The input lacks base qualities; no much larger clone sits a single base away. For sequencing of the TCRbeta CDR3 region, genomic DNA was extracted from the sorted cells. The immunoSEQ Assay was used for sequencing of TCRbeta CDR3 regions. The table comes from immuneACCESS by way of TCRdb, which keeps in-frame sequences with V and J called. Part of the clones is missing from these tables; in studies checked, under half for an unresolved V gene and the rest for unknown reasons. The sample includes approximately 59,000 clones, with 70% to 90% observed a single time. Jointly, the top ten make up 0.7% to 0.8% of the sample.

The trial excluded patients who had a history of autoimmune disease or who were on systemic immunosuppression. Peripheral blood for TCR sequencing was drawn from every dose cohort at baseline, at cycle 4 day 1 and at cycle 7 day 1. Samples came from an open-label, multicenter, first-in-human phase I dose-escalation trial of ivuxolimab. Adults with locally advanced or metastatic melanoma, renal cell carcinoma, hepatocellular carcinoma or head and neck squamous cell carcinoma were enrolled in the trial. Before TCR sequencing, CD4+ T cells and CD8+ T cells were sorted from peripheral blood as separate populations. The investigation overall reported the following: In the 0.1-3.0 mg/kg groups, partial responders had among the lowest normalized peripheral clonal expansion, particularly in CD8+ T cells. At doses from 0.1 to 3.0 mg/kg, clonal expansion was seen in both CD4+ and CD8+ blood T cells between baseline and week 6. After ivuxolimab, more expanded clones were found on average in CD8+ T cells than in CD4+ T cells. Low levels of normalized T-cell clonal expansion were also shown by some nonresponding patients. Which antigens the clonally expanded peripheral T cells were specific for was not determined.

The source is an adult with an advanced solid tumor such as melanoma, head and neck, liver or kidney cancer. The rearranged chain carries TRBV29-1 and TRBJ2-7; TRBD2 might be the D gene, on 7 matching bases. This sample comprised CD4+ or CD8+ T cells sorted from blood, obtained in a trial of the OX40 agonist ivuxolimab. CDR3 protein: CSVDGGGAPHEQYF. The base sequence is TGCAGCGTTGATGGTGGGGGGGCCCCTCACGAGCAGTACTTC.